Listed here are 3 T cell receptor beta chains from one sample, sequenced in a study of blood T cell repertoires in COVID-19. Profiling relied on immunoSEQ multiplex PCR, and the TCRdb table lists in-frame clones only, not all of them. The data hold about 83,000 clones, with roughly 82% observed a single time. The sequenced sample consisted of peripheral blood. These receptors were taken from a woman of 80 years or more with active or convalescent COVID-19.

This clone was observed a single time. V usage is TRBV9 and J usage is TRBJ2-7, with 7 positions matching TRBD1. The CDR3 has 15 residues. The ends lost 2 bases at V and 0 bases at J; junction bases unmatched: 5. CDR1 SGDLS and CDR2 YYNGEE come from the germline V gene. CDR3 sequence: CASSVGTVSSYEQYF. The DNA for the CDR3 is TGTGCCAGCAGCGTCGGGACAGTTAGCTCCTACGAGCAGTACTTC.

CDR3: CASGSWTGGRWDTEAFF. For the CDR3, the DNA is TGTGCCAGCGGATCGTGGACAGGGGGACGTTGGGACACTGAAGCTTTCTTT. The chain uses TRBV7-9 and TRBJ1-1; TRBD1 aligns across 10 bases. The V gene end was trimmed by 8 bases and the J gene end by 3 bases; junction bases not matched to a gene: 15. From germline, CDR1 is SEHNR and CDR2 FQNEAQ (reference sequence). The CDR3 loop spans 17 amino acids.

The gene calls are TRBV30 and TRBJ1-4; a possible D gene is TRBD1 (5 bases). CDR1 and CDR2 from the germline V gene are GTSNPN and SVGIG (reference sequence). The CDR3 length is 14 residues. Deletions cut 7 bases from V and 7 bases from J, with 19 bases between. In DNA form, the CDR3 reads TGTGCCTCAAACGCCGGGGGGTCGGGTGAAAAACTGTTTTTT. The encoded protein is CASNAGGSGEKLFF.